The clone carrying this T cell receptor beta chain came up once. The target antigen is unknown. The data are from a study of lymphopenia after photon versus proton radiotherapy. Using immunoSEQ multiplex PCR, the repertoire was profiled, and TCRdb retains in-frame clones only, with some absent. This table has tens of thousands of clones, approximately 90% appearing once. Study-level points and caveats: Oligoclonal CD8+ Temra expansion after nadir drove photon patients' diversity drop. Post-nadir TCR diversity decline inversely tracked overall survival among those who died. Survival link was tested only in deceased patients; proton benefit remains a possibility.

Sequenced here: peripheral blood, sampled from a patient treated with proton-based radiotherapy. This TCR was sampled from a man older than 75 with esophageal cancer.

The CDR3: CASSTTPSGNYEQYF. The CDR3 DNA reads as TGTGCCAGCAGCACCACACCATCTGGAAACTACGAGCAGTACTTC. V usage is TRBV5-8 and J usage is TRBJ2-7, with D unresolved. The V end was cut by 4 bases, the J end by 3 bases, with 17 bases between. The CDR3 extends over 15 amino acids. In germline, CDR1 is SGHTS, CDR2 YDEGEE.